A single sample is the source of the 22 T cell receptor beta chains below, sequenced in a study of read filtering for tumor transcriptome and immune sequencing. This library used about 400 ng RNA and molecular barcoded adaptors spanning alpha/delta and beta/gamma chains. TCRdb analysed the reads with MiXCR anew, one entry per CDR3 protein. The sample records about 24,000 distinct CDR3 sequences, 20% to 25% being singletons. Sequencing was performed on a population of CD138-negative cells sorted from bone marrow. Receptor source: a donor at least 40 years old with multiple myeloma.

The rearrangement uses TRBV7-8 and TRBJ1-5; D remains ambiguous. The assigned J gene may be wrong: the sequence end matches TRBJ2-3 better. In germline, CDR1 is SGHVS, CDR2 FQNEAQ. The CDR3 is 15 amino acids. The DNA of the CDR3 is TGTGCCAGCAGCTTAGGGATATCTCCTCGAGAACCCCAGTATTTT. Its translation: CASSLGISPREPQYF.

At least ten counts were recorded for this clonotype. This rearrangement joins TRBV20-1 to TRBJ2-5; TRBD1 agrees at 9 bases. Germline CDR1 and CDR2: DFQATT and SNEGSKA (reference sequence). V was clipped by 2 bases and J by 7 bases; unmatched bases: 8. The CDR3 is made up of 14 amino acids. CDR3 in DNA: TGCAGTGCTAGAAAACCGGGACAGGGAGGGACCCAGTACTTC. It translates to CSARKPGQGGTQYF.

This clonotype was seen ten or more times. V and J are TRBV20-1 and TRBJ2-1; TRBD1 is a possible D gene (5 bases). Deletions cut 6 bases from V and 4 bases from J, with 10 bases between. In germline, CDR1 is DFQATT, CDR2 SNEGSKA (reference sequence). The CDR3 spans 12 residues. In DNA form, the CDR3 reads TGCAGTGCCGCCGACAGTTACAATGAGCAGTTCTTC. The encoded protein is CSAADSYNEQFF.

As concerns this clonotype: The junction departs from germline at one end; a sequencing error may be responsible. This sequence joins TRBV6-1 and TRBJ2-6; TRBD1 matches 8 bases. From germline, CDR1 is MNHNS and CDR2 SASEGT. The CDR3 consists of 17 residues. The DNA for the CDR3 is TGTGCCAGCACCGCCGGGACAGGCTTCTCTGGGGCCAACGCCCTGACTTTC. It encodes CASTAGTGFSGANALTF.

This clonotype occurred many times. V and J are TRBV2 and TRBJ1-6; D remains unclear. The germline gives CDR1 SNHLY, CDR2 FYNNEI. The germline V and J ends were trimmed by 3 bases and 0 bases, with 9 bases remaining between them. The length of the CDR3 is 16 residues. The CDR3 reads CASSDPYSSYNSPLHF. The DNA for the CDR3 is TGTGCCAGCAGTGACCCTTACAGCTCCTATAATTCACCCCTCCACTTT. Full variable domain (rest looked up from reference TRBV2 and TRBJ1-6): EPEVTQTPSHQVTQMGQEVILRCVPISNHLYFYWYRQILGQKVEFLVSFYNNEISEKSEIFDDQFSVERPDGSNFTLKIRSTKLEDSAMYFCASSDPYSSYNSPLHFGNGTRLTVT.

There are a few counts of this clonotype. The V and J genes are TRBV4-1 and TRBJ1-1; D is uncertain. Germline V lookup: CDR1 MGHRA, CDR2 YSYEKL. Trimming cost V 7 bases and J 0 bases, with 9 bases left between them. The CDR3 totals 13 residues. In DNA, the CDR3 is TGCGCCAGCACCGGGTACATGAACACTGAAGCTTTCTTT. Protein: CASTGYMNTEAFF.

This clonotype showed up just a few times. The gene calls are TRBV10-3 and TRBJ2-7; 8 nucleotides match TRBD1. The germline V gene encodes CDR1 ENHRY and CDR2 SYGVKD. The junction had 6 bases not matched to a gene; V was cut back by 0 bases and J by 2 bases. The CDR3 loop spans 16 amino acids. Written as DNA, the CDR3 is TGTGCCATCAGTGAGTCGGCCGGGACAGGAGCCTACGAGCAGTACTTC. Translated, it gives CAISESAGTGAYEQYF.

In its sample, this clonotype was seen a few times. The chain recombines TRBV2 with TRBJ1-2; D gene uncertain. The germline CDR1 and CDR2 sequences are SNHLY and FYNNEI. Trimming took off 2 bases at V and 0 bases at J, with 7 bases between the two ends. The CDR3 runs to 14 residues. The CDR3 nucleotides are TGTGCCAGCAGTGAAACGAGGGCTAACTATGGCTACACCTTC. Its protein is CASSETRANYGYTF.

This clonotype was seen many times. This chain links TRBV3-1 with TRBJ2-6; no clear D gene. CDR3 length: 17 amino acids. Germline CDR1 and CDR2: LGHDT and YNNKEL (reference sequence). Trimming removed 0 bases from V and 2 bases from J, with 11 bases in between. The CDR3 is CASSQEIGSTGANVLTF. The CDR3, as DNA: TGTGCCAGCAGCCAAGAAATCGGGTCGACTGGGGCCAACGTCCTGACTTTC.

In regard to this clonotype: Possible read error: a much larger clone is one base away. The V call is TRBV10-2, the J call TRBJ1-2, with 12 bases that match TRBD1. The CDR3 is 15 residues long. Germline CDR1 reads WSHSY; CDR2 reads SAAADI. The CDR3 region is CASTPGQGAGYGYAF. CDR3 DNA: TGCGCCAGTACACCGGGACAGGGGGCCGGCTATGGCTACGCCTTC.

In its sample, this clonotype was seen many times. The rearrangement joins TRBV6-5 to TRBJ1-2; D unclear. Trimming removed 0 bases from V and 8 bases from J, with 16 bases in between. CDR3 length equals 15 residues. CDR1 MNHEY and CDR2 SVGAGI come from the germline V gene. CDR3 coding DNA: TGTGCCAGCAGTTACTCTACCGGGGTCGTGGGAGGCTACACCTTC. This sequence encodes CASSYSTGVVGGYTF.

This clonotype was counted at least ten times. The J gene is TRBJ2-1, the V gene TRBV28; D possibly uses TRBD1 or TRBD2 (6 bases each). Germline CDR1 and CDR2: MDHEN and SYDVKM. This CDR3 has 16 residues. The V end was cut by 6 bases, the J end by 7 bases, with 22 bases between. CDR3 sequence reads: CASSSGGGEKKNEQFF. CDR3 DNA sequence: TGTGCCAGCAGCTCCGGGGGCGGGGAAAAGAAAAATGAGCAGTTCTTC.

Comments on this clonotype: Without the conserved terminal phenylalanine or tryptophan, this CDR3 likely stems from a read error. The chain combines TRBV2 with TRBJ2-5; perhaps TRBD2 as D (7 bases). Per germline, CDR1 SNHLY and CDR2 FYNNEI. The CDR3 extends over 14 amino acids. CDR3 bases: TGTGCCAGCAAGGGGGGGTTGAATCAAGAAACCCAGTACCTC. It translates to CASKGGLNQETQYL.

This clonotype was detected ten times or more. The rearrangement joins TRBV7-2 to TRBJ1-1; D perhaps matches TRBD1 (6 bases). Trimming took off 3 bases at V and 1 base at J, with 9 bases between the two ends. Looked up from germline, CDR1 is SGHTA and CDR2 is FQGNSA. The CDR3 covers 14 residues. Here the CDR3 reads CASSFGGENTEAFF. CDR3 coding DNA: TGTGCCAGCAGCTTTGGGGGCGAGAACACTGAAGCTTTCTTT.

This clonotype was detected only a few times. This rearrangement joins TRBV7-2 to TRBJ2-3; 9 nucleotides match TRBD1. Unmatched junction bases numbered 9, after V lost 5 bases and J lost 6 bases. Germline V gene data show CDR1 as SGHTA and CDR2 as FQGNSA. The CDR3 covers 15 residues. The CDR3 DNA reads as TGTGCCAGCAGCACGCCGGGACAGGGAAGTGATACGCAGTATTTT. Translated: CASSTPGQGSDTQYF. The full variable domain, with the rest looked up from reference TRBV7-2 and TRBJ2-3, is GAGVSQSPSNKVTEKGKDVELRCDPISGHTALYWYRQSLGQGLEFLIYFQGNSAPDKSGLPSDRFSAERTGGSVSTLTIQRTQQEDSAVYLCASSTPGQGSDTQYFGPGTRLTVL.

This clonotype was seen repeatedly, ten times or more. This CDR3 is CASSLSPSGETQYF. In DNA form, the CDR3 reads TGTGCCAGCAGCTTATCGCCTAGTGGAGAGACCCAGTACTTC. This chain uses TRBV7-9 with TRBJ2-5; D remains unclear. Germline V gene sequence: CDR1 SEHNR, CDR2 FQNEAQ (reference sequence). The CDR3 runs 14 residues. Trimming removed 2 bases from V and 4 bases from J, with 11 bases in between.

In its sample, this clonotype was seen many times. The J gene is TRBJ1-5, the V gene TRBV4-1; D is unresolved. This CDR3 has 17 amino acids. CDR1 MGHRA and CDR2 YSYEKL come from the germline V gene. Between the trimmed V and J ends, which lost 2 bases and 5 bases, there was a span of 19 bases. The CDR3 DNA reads TGCGCCAGCAGCCAAACCAAGACTTCAGAGGTCTATCAGCCCCAGCATTTT. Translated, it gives CASSQTKTSEVYQPQHF.

The CDR3 spells CASSPARAYEQYF. The CDR3 nucleotides read TGTGCCAGCTCACCGGCGCGGGCCTACGAGCAGTACTTC. The genes are TRBV18 and TRBJ2-7; D possibly corresponds to TRBD2 (5 bases). V was clipped by 3 bases and J by 2 bases, with 8 bases between them. CDR1 and CDR2 (germline): KGHSH, LQKENI. This CDR3 spans 13 amino acids.

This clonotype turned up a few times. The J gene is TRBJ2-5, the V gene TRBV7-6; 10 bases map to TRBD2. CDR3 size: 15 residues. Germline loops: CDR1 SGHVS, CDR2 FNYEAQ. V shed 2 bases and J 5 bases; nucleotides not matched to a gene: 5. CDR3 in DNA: TGTGCCAGCAGCTTAAGCGGGGGGGCCAAGGAGACCCAGTACTTC. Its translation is CASSLSGGAKETQYF.

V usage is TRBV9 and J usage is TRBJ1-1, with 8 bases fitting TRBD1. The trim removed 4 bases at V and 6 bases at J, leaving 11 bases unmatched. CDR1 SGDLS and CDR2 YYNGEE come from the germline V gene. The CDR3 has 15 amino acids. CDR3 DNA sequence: TGTGCCAGCAGCCCGAGGACAGGGCGTTGGGCTGAAGCTTTCTTT. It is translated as CASSPRTGRWAEAFF.

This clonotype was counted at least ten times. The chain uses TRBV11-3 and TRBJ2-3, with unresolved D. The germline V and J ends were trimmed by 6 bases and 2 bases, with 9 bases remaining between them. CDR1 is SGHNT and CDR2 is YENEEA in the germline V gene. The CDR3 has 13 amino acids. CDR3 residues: CASSPSPTDTQYF. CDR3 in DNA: TGTGCCAGCAGTCCCAGTCCCACAGATACGCAGTATTTT. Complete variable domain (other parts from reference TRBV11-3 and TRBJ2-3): EAGVVQSPRYKIIEKKQPVAFWCNPISGHNTLYWYLQNLGQGPELLIRYENEEAVDDSQLPKDRFSAERLKGVDSTLKIQPAELGDSAVYLCASSPSPTDTQYFGPGTRLTVL.

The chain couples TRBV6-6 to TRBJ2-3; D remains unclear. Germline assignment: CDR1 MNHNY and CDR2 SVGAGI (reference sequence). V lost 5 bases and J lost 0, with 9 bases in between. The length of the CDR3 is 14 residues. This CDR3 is CASSPPRSTDTQYF. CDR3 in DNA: TGTGCCAGCAGTCCCCCAAGAAGCACAGATACGCAGTATTTT.